One and the same sample provided the 10 T cell receptor beta chains below, sequenced in a study of response to subunit inactivated influenza vaccine. TCRdb passed the RT-PCR reads through MiXCR, listing each CDR3 protein once. The sample lists under 950,000 distinct CDR3 sequences, about 20% seen once, with roughly 10% in the top ten. The specimen was PBMCs from blood, collected 4 to 6 days after vaccination. These TCRs come from a man in his fifties or sixties who received an inactivated influenza vaccine.

This clonotype has more than one count but fewer than ten. The rearrangement uses TRBV5-6 and TRBJ1-5; D uncertain. The CDR3 totals 12 residues. The germline gives CDR1 SGHDT, CDR2 YYEEEE. V dropped 2 bases and J dropped 5 bases, with 5 bases sitting between them. The chain's CDR3 is CASSFGHQPQHF. The CDR3 coding sequence is TGTGCCAGCAGCTTTGGACATCAGCCCCAGCATTTT.

Regarding this clonotype: One junction end does not reproduce the germline sequence, and a read error may be involved. The rearrangement joins TRBV6-2 or TRBV6-3 to TRBJ2-3; 9 nucleotides match TRBD1. The CDR3 runs to 15 residues. Germline V CDR1 and CDR2: MNHEY, SVGEGT. CDR3 protein: CASSYAGQGTGTQYF. The CDR3 DNA follows: TGTGCCAGCAGTTACGCCGGACAGGGGACAGGTACGCAGTATTTT.

In this sample, this clonotype turned up a few times. The J gene is TRBJ1-5, the V gene TRBV18; D not resolved. CDR3 length: 16 amino acids. In germline, CDR1 is KGHSH, CDR2 LQKENI. The germline V and J ends were trimmed by 4 bases and 1 base, with 14 bases remaining between them. The CDR3 spells CASSLYTDRSNQPQHF. The CDR3, as DNA: TGTGCCAGCTCACTCTATACCGACCGAAGCAATCAGCCCCAGCATTTT.

This clonotype was seen only a few times. This chain uses TRBV3-1 with TRBJ1-5, with D unresolved. Between the trimmed V and J ends, which lost 0 bases and 7 bases, there was a span of 4 bases. The length of the CDR3 is 12 residues. The germline V gene encodes CDR1 LGHDT and CDR2 YNNKEL (reference sequence). CDR3 sequence: CASSQDGQPQHF. The CDR3 nucleotides are TGTGCCAGCAGCCAAGATGGGCAGCCCCAGCATTTT.

Only a few counts were recorded for this clonotype. This chain joins TRBV20-1 and TRBJ2-1, with TRBD2 identical over 10 bases. Trimming cost V 1 base and J 6 bases; bases outside gene matches: 15. The CDR3 spans 18 residues. Germline CDR1 reads DFQATT; CDR2 reads SNEGSKA (reference sequence). Here the CDR3 reads CSARAFGGAGGHVNEQFF. CDR3 bases: TGCAGTGCTAGAGCGTTCGGAGGAGCGGGAGGGCACGTCAATGAGCAGTTCTTC.

The V gene is TRBV20-1, the J gene TRBJ2-7; 8 bases are shared with TRBD2. V lost 3 bases and J lost 4; bases outside the gene matches: 20. The CDR3 is 18 amino acids. Germline CDR1 reads DFQATT; CDR2 reads SNEGSKA (reference sequence). CDR3 sequence (DNA): TGCAGTGCTAGTGGGTTGAAGCGGGAGTCTCTTCAGACATACGAGCAGTACTTC. Translated: CSASGLKRESLQTYEQYF.

The chain employs TRBV27 and TRBJ2-5, with 13 bases matching TRBD2. The CDR3 is made up of 15 amino acids. Trimming took 5 bases from V and 5 from J; bases not matched to a gene: 5. Germline V gene data show CDR1 as MNHEY and CDR2 as SMNVEV (reference sequence). The CDR3 nucleotides are TGTGCCAGCAGTCCGACTAGCGGGAGGTCGGAGACCCAGTACTTC. It is translated as CASSPTSGRSETQYF.

The chain employs TRBV5-1 and TRBJ2-7; 9 bases align to TRBD1. Germline V gene data show CDR1 as SGHRS and CDR2 as YFSETQ. The CDR3 sequence is 16 residues long. The trim removed 0 bases at V and 4 bases at J, leaving 8 bases unmatched. CDR3 nucleotides: TGCGCCAGCAGCTTGGGATCCGGGACAGGGTCGTACGAGCAGTACTTC. As protein: CASSLGSGTGSYEQYF.

A few counts support this clonotype. The rearrangement uses TRBV11-1 and TRBJ2-1; 10 bases align to TRBD2. Germline V lookup: CDR1 SGHAT, CDR2 FQDESV (reference sequence). The CDR3 totals 20 residues. Trimming cost V 1 base and J 2 bases; bases outside gene matches: 14. The CDR3, as DNA: TGTGCCAGCAGCTTAGTTTGGGTAGCGGGAGGAGGGGGGGCCTACAATGAGCAGTTCTTC. Its translation: CASSLVWVAGGGGAYNEQFF.

This clonotype was counted between two and nine times. V gene TRBV20-1 combines with J gene TRBJ2-5; TRBD2 might be the D (6 bases). Trimming shortened V by 3 bases and J by 1 base, and 15 bases separated the two germline ends. Germline loops: CDR1 DFQATT, CDR2 SNEGSKA (reference sequence). The CDR3 extends over 15 amino acids. The CDR3, as DNA: TGCAGTGCTAGGGTGGGCAGGGAGGTCCAAGAGACCCAGTACTTC. This codes for CSARVGREVQETQYF.